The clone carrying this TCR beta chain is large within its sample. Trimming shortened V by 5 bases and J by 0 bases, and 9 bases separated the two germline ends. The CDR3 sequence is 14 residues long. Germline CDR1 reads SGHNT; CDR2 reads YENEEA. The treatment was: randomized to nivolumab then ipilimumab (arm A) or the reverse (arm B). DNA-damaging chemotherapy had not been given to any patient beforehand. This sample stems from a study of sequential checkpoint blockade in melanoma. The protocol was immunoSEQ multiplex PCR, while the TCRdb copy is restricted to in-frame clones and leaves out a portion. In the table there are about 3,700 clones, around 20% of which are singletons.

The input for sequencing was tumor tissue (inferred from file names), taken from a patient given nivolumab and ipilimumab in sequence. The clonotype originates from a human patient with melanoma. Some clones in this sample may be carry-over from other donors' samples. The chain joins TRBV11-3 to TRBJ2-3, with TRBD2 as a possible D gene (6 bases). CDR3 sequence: CASSAGTSTDTQYF. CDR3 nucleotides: TGTGCCAGCAGCGCCGGGACTAGCACAGATACGCAGTATTTT.